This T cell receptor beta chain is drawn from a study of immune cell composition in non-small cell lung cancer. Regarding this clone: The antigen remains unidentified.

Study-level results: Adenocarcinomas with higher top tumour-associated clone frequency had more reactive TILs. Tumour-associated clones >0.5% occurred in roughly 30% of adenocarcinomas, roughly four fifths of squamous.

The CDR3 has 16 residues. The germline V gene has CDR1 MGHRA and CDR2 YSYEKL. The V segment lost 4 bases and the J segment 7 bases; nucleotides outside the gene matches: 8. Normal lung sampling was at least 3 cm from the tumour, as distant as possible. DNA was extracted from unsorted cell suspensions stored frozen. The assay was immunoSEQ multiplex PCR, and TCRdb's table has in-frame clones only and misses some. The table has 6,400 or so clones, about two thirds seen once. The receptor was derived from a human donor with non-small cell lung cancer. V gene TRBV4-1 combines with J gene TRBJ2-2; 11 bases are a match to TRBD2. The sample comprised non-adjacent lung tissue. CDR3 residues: CASSRRPGLADGELFF. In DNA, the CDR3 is TGCGCCAGCAGCCGCCGACCGGGACTAGCGGACGGGGAGCTGTTTTTT.